This T cell receptor beta chain derives from a study of T cells in Graves' hyperthyroidism and ophthalmopathy (dated by TCRdb to between 2018 and 2021). At the level of the whole study: Peripheral blood was sampled at the time of initial diagnosis, prior to any treatment. A discovery cohort of roughly 96 patients, roughly 43 with Graves' ophthalmopathy and 57 with stable Graves' hyperthyroidism, was used to find distinguishing TCR V-J signatures. Whether ophthalmopathy could be predicted prospectively was tested in an independent validation cohort made up of roughly 19 hyperthyroidism patients plus 17 patients who later progressed to ophthalmopathy. The approximately 97 discovery patients were randomly divided into training and test sets at a 7:3 ratio. In more than 5 Graves' hyperthyroidism patients, the study also compared T-cell repertoires from thyroid tissue with T-cell repertoires from blood. Following sampling, methimazole starting at 30 mg daily was given to hyperthyroidism patients, and high-dose intravenous methylprednisolone was given to ophthalmopathy patients. According to the paper, TCR Vbeta CDR3 sequencing was carried out on 135 peripheral blood samples, which came from 40 to 45 ophthalmopathy, fewer than 80 hyperthyroidism and about 17 progressor patients. General study outcomes and caveats: In cross-validation, a model built on a 13 V-J signature told ophthalmopathy apart from stable hyperthyroidism with approximately 90% sensitivity and around 83% specificity, and in testing the same model reached 80%/75%. No statistical method was used to set the sample size in advance, and investigators knew the group allocation. Most expanded thyroid clonotypes (frequency above 0.001) were also found in blood, which suggests that blood repertoires may mirror thyroid immune responses. In validation, progression to ophthalmopathy was predicted by the model with around 71% sensitivity and 72.22% specificity, a median of approximately 6.5 months before onset.

The CDR3, from cysteine to phenylalanine, totals 14 residues. Just the 42-base CDR3 DNA is kept, in frame starting at base 1. V and J lose 4 bases and 3 bases, and a span of 13 bases separates them. Amplification of TCR beta CDR3 regions was carried out from RNA transcripts. For the first round of RT-PCR on the TCR CDR3, the HTBI primer set was used together with the Qiagen OneStep RT-PCR kit. Libraries were constructed in a second round of multiplex PCR, after which size selection and purification were carried out. Libraries were sequenced paired-end with 100 bp reads on an Illumina HiSeq2000. On the authors' methods: Raw data were processed with SOAPnuke, discarding reads with adapters, uncalled bases, mean Phred below 15, or no exact constant-primer or identifier match. COPE v1.2.5 was used to merge high-quality paired reads, and clonotypes were defined as unique nucleotide sequences. Clonotypes were aligned to IMGT TRBV, TRBD and TRBJ reference segments using MiTCR v1.1. The analysis included only V-J combinations with a frequency above 0.0001, which together covered roughly 99% of the repertoires. A TCS score was defined as the ratio between F50 (clonal expansion) and ExV (chaos), using BLOSUM62-based TCRdist between CDR3 peptides within each V-J. Welch's t-statistics and random forest reduced 514 V-J features to 13, which were used in a naive Bayes classifier (R e1071). TCRdb took the public reads, trimmed them with fastp at Q25, ran MiXCR for clone calling and kept in-frame beta chains. Entries are consolidated by CDR3 protein sequence, retaining the most common genes and DNA. The V and J calls, along with clone size, are taken from TCRdb and not from the paper's own processing. Recorded for this sample are more than 350,000 distinct CDR3 sequences; about 16% of them occurred a single time. The ten largest make up approximately 19% of the sample.

In the ophthalmopathy patients, disease was moderately to severely active, with a Clinical Activity Score of 3 or more, a NOSPECS grade of 4 or more, and a duration of less than 3 months. Exclusion was applied to patients with uncontrolled infections, other autoimmune diseases, pregnancy or lactation. Diagnoses were based on clinical symptoms, serum thyroxine and TRAb, thyroid ultrasound and orbital computed tomography. PBMCs were isolated from about 10 ml of fresh peripheral blood by Ficoll-Paque density gradient centrifugation. Total RNA was extracted with Trizol reagent, and quality was checked on an Agilent 2100 Bioanalyzer. In its sample, this clonotype was seen many times. Its antigen specificity is not known. Per-base quality was not reported, and no clone a single base away is much larger than it.

The chain was built from TRBV12-3 or TRBV12-4 and TRBJ2-7, with a weak D call of TRBD1 (6 bases match). This clonotype was sampled from a woman aged 60-75 years with Graves' ophthalmopathy. Sequencing used blood. The DNA reads TGTGCCAGCAGTTCCTCGGACAGAAACTACGAGCAGTACTTC. This translates into CASSSSDRNYEQYF.